A single sample is the source of the 9 T cell receptor beta chains below, sequenced in a study of T cell responses to AZD1222 COVID-19 vaccine. Here immunoSEQ multiplex PCR was the method, and the copy in TCRdb shows in-frame clones only, minus some. The table lists about 150,000 clones, roughly 89% of them singletons, with roughly 7.5% in the top ten. The source was peripheral blood, collected 28 days after the second dose of the MenACWY control vaccine. These receptors originate from an adult who received the MenACWY meningococcal vaccine as a control.

This clone was seen only once. The rearrangement links TRBV19 to TRBJ1-2; a possible D gene is TRBD1 (5 bases). V was clipped by 7 bases and J by 7 bases, with 13 bases between them. The germline V gene encodes CDR1 LNHDA and CDR2 SQIVND (reference sequence). The CDR3 contains 12 residues. Written as DNA, the CDR3 is TGTGCCAGTATGGCCAGGGTGGGTGGCTACACCTTC. Its protein is CASMARVGGYTF.

This chain links TRBV6-5 with TRBJ2-2; D gene unclear. The germline V gene encodes CDR1 MNHEY and CDR2 SVGAGI. CDR3 size: 14 residues. The V and J ends lost 0 bases and 4 bases respectively, with 6 bases between them. Here the CDR3 reads CASSYSTVTGELFF. Here the CDR3 DNA reads TGTGCCAGCAGTTACTCGACGGTCACCGGGGAGCTGTTTTTT.

This clone has only a few counts. This chain uses TRBV7-2 with TRBJ2-7, with 9 bases matching TRBD1. Germline values: CDR1 SGHTA, CDR2 FQGNSA. This CDR3 has 16 residues. V was clipped by 4 bases and J by 4 bases; unmatched bases: 11. As DNA, the CDR3 is TGTGCCAGCAGCTGGGCCCCGGGACAGGGTGGGTACGAGCAGTACTTC. This gives the protein CASSWAPGQGGYEQYF.

This sequence joins TRBV19 and TRBJ2-3; D is undetermined. The CDR3 loop spans 15 amino acids. The V gene's germline CDR1 is LNHDA and CDR2 SQIVND (reference sequence). V was clipped by 9 bases and J by 4 bases, with 20 bases between them. The DNA for the CDR3 is TGTGCCAGCATTTATAATATCCTACTGGCAGATACGCAGTATTTT. Amino acid sequence: CASIYNILLADTQYF.

V and J are TRBV4-3 and TRBJ1-1; tentatively, D is TRBD1 (6 bases). V shed 0 bases and J shed 1 base, with 27 bases lying between them. The CDR3 is 21 amino acids. The V gene's germline CDR1 is LGHNA and CDR2 YSLEER. The CDR3 loop is CASSQDWGPIVPGTWNTEAFF. The CDR3 DNA reads as TGCGCCAGCAGCCAAGATTGGGGACCGATCGTTCCCGGGACATGGAACACTGAAGCTTTCTTT.

V and J are TRBV6-5 and TRBJ2-7, with TRBD1 identical over 7 bases. V shed 0 bases and J 2 bases; nucleotides not matched to a gene: 4. The CDR3 spans 15 residues. Germline-derived CDR1 and CDR2 are MNHEY and SVGAGI. CDR3 protein: CASSYSGTATYEQYF. The CDR3 nucleotides read TGTGCCAGCAGTTACTCCGGGACAGCCACCTACGAGCAGTACTTC.

This chain connects TRBV9 to TRBJ1-6, with TRBD1 as a possible D gene (6 bases). The CDR3 spans 17 residues. The germline V gene has CDR1 SGDLS and CDR2 YYNGEE. V was shortened by 3 bases and J by 6 bases, with 19 bases between the two germline ends. The CDR3 sequence: CASSAEVGQRTNSPLHF. In DNA form, the CDR3 reads TGTGCCAGCAGCGCAGAAGTCGGACAGCGAACTAATTCACCCCTCCACTTT.

This chain joins TRBV2 and TRBJ1-2; TRBD1 might be the D (6 bases). Germline loops: CDR1 SNHLY, CDR2 FYNNEI. V was trimmed by 8 bases and J by 3 bases, leaving 13 bases between them. The CDR3 extends over 13 amino acids. CDR3 amino acids: CASHRETDYGYTF. The CDR3 DNA reads TGTGCCAGCCACAGGGAGACGGACTATGGCTACACCTTC.

This clone has a single count. The chain has TRBV6-2 or TRBV6-3 and TRBJ1-2, with D tentatively TRBD1 (6 bases). The length of the CDR3 is 16 residues. Germline loops: CDR1 MNHEY, CDR2 SVGEGT. Deletions cut 2 bases from V and 2 bases from J, with 15 bases between. The CDR3 sequence: CASSYLSITGNYGYTF. In DNA, the CDR3 is TGTGCCAGCAGTTACCTTTCCATCACAGGGAACTATGGCTACACCTTC.